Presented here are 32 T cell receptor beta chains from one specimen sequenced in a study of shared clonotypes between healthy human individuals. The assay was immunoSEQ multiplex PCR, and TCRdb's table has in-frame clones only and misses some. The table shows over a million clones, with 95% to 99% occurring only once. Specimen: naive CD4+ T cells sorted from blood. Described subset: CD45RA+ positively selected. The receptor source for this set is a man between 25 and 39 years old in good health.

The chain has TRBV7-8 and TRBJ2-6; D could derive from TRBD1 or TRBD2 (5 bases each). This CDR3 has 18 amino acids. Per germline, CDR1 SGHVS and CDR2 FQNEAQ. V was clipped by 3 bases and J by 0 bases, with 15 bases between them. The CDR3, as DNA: TGTGCCAGCAGCTTGGGACCCTCAATTTACTCTGGGGCCAACGTCCTGACTTTC. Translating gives CASSLGPSIYSGANVLTF.

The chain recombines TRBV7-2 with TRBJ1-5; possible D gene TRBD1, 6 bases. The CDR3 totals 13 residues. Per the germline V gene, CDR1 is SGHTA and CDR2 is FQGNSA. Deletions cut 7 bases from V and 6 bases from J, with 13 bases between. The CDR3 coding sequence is TGTGCCAGCACTCAGGGGATTAGTCAGCCCCAGCATTTT. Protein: CASTQGISQPQHF.

The CDR3 loop is CASSLAPGSNQPQHF. DNA for the CDR3: TGTGCCAGCAGCTTGGCCCCGGGGAGCAATCAGCCCCAGCATTTT. The rearrangement uses TRBV5-6 and TRBJ1-5; D not resolved. The V gene lost 0 bases and the J gene lost 1 base, with 8 bases spanning the gap. CDR1 is SGHDT and CDR2 is YYEEEE in the germline V gene. The CDR3 consists of 15 residues.

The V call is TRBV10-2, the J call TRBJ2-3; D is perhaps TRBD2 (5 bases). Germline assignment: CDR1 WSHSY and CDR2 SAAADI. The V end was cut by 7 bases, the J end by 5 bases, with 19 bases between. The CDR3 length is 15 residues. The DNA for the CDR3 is TGCGCCAGCAATCCGGTGGGAGTGGTAAGAGATACGCAGTATTTT. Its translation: CASNPVGVVRDTQYF.

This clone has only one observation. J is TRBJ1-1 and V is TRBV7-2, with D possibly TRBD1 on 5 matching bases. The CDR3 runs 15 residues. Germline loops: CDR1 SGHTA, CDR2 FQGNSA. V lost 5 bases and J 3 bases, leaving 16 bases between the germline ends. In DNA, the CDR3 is TGTGCCAGCAGCCTTACTCCAGGGTTACACACTGAAGCTTTCTTT. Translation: CASSLTPGLHTEAFF.

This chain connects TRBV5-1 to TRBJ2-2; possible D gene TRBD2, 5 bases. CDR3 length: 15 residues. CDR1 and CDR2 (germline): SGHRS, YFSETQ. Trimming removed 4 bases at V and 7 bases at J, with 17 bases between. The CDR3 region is CASSKRLREGGELFF. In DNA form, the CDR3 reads TGCGCCAGCAGCAAAAGACTTAGAGAGGGCGGGGAGCTGTTTTTT.

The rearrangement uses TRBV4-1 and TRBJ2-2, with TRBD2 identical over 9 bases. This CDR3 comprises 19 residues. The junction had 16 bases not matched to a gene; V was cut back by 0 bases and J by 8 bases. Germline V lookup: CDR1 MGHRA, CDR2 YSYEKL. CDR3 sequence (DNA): TGCGCCAGCAGCCAAGAATTACCCGCGGGGCGGGAGGGCCGGGGGGAGCTGTTTTTT. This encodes CASSQELPAGREGRGELFF.

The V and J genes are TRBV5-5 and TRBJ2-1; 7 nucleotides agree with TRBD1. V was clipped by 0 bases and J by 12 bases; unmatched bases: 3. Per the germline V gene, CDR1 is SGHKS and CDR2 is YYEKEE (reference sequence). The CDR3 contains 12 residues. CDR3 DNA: TGTGCCAGCAGCTTGGGGACAGGCGGGCAGTTCTTC. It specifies CASSLGTGGQFF.

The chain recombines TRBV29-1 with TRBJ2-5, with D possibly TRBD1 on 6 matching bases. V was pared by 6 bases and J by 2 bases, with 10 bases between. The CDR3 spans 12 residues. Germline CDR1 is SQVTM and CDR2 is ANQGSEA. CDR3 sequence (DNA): TGCAGCGTCGGGACACGTCAAGAGACCCAGTACTTC. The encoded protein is CSVGTRQETQYF.

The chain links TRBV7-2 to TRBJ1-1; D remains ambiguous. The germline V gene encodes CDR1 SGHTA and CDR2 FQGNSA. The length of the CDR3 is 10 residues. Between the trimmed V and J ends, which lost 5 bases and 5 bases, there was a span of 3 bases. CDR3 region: CASSQTEAFF. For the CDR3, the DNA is TGTGCCAGCAGCCAAACTGAAGCTTTCTTT.

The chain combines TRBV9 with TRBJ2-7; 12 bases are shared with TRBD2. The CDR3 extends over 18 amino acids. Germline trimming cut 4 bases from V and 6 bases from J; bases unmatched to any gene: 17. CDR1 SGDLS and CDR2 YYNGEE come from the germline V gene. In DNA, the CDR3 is TGTGCCAGCAGCCCAACACTAGCGGGAGGAAGTTGGCCCCGCGAGCAGTACTTC. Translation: CASSPTLAGGSWPREQYF.

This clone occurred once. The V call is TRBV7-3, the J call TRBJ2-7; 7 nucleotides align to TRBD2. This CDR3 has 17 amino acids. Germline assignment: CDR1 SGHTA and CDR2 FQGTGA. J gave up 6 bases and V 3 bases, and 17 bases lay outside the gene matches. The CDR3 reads CASSLMPAAAGAGEQYF. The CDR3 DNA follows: TGTGCCAGCAGCTTGATGCCGGCTGCGGCGGGAGCGGGCGAGCAGTACTTC.

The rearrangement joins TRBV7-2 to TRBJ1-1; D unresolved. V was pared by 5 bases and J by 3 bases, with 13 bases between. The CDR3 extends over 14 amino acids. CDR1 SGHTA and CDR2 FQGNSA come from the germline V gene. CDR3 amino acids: CASSPWTGDTEAFF. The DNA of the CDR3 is TGTGCCAGCAGCCCCTGGACGGGAGACACTGAAGCTTTCTTT. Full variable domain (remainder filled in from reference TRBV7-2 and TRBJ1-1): GAGVSQSPSNKVTEKGKDVELRCDPISGHTALYWYRQSLGQGLEFLIYFQGNSAPDKSGLPSDRFSAERTGGSVSTLTIQRTQQEDSAVYLCASSPWTGDTEAFFGQGTRLTVV.

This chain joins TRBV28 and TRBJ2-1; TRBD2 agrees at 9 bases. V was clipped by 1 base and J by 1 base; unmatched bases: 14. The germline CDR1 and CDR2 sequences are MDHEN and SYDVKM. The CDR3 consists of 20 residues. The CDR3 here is CASSLSLGSSGSRSYNEQFF. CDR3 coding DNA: TGTGCCAGCAGTTTATCCTTGGGAAGTAGCGGGAGTCGTTCCTACAATGAGCAGTTCTTC. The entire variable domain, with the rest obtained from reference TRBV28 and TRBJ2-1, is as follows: DVKVTQSSRYLVKRTGEKVFLECVQDMDHENMFWYRQDPGLGLRLIYFSYDVKMKEKGDIPEGYSVSREKKERFSLILESASTNQTSMYLCASSLSLGSSGSRSYNEQFFGPGTRLTVL.

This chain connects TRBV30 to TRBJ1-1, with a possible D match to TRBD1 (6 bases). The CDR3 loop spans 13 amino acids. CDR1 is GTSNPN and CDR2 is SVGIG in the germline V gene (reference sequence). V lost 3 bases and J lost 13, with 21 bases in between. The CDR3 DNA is TGTGCCTGGAGACAGACAGGTGGAGGGGAGGGTTTCTTT. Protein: CAWRQTGGGEGFF.

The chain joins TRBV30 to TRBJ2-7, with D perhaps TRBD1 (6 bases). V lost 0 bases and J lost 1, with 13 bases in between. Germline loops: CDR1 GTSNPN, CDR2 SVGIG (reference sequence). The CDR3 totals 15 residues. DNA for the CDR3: TGTGCCTGGAGTGTATTGGGGGCACAGTCCTACGAGCAGTACTTC. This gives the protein CAWSVLGAQSYEQYF. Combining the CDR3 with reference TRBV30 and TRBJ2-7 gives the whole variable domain SQTIHQWPATLVQPVGSPLSLECTVEGTSNPNLYWYRQAAGRGLQLLFYSVGIGQISSEVPQNLSASRPQDRQFILSSKKLLLSDSGFYLCAWSVLGAQSYEQYFGPGTRLTVT.

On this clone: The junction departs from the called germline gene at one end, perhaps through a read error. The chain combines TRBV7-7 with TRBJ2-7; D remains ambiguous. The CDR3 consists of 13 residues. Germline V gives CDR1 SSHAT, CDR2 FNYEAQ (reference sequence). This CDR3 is CASSLASNYEQYF. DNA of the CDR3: TGTGCTAGCAGCTTAGCCTCGAACTACGAGCAGTACTTC.

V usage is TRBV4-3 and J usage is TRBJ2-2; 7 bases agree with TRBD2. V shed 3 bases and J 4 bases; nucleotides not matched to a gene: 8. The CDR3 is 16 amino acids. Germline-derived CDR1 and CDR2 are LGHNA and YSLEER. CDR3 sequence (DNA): TGCGCCAGCAGCCAGGGACCGCGGGAGTCCACCGGGGAGCTGTTTTTT. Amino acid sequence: CASSQGPRESTGELFF.

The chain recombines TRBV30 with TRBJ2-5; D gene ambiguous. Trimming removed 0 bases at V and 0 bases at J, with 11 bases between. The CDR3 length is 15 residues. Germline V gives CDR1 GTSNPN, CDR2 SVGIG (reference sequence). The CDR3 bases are TGTGCCTGGAGTGTACACTCGACACACCAAGAGACCCAGTACTTC. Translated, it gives CAWSVHSTHQETQYF. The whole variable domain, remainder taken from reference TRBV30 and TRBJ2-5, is SQTIHQWPATLVQPVGSPLSLECTVEGTSNPNLYWYRQAAGRGLQLLFYSVGIGQISSEVPQNLSASRPQDRQFILSSKKLLLSDSGFYLCAWSVHSTHQETQYFGPGTRLLVL.

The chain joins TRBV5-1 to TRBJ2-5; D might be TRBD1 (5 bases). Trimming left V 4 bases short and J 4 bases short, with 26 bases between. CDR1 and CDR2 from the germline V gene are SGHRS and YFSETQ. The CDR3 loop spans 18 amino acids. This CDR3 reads CASSPRLSGIVIGETQYF. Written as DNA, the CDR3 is TGCGCCAGCAGCCCTCGATTGTCAGGGATAGTCATTGGAGAGACCCAGTACTTC.

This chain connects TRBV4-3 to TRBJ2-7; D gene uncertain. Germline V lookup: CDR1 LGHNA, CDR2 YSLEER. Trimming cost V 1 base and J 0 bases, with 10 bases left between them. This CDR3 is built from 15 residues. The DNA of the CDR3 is TGCGCCAGCAGCCAAGGGCGAGAATACTCCTACGAGCAGTACTTC. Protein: CASSQGREYSYEQYF.

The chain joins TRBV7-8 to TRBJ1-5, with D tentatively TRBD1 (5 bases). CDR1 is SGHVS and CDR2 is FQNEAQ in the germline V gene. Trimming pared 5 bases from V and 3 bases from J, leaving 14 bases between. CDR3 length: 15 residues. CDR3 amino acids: CASSRGTAPNQPQHF. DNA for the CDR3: TGTGCCAGCAGCCGTGGGACTGCCCCCAATCAGCCCCAGCATTTT.

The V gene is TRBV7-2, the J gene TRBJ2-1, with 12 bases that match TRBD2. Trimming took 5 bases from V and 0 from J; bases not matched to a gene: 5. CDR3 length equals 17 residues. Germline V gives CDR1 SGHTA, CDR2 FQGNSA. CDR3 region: CASSPKGLAGSYNEQFF. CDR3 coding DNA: TGTGCCAGCAGCCCAAAGGGACTAGCGGGCTCCTACAATGAGCAGTTCTTC.

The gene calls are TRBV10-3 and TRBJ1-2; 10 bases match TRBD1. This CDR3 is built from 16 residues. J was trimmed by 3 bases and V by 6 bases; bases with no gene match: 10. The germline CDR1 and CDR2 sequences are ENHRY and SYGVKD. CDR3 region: CAIRGPGTGVDYGYTF. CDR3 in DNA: TGTGCCATCAGGGGCCCGGGGACAGGGGTTGACTATGGCTACACCTTC.

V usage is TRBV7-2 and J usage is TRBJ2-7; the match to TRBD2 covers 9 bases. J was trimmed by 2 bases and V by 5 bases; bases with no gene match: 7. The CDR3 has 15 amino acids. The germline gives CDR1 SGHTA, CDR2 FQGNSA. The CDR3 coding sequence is TGTGCCAGCAGCCGAACGACTAGCGGAACCTACGAGCAGTACTTC. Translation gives CASSRTTSGTYEQYF.

CDR3 coding DNA: TGCGCCAGCAGTCAATCGACCCTCTGGGAAGGCCCGAGGGGCACTGAAGCTTTCTTT. It specifies CASSQSTLWEGPRGTEAFF. This chain links TRBV23-1 with TRBJ1-1; the D gene is possibly TRBD1 (5 bases). TRBV23-1 is placed among ORFs of uncertain function. This CDR3 contains 19 residues. Trimming cost V 0 bases and J 4 bases, with 24 bases left between them.

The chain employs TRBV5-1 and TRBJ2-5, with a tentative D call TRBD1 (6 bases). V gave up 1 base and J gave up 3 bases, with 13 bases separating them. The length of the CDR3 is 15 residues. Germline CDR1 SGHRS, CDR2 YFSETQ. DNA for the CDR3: TGCGCCAGCAGCTTGTTTCCAAACAGGGAAGAGACCCAGTACTTC. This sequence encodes CASSLFPNREETQYF. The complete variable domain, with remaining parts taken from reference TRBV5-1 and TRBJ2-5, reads KAGVTQTPRYLIKTRGQQVTLSCSPISGHRSVSWYQQTPGQGLQFLFEYFSETQRNKGNFPGRFSGRQFSNSRSEMNVSTLELGDSALYLCASSLFPNREETQYFGPGTRLLVL.

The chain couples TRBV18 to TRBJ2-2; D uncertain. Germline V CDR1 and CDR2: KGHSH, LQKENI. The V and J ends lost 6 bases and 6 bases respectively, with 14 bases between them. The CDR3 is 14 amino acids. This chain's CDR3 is CASSPTSDAGELFF. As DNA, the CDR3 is TGTGCCAGCTCTCCAACCAGTGACGCCGGGGAGCTGTTTTTT.

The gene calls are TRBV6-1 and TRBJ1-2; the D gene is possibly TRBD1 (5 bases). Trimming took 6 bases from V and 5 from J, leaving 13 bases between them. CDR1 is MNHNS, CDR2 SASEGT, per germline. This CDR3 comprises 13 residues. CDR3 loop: CASRTDRLYGYTF. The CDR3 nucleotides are TGTGCCAGCAGGACCGACAGATTATATGGCTACACCTTC.

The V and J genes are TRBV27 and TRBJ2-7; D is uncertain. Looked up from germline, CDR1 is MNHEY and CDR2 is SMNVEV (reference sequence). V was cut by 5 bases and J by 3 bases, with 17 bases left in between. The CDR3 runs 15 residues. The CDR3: CASSPRIRGNYEQYF. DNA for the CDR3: TGTGCCAGCAGTCCCCGTATCCGAGGCAACTACGAGCAGTACTTC.

The CDR3: CASSPVGQSMNTEAFF. The CDR3 region has the DNA TGTGCCAGCAGCCCGGTTGGACAGTCGATGAACACTGAAGCTTTCTTT. V is TRBV5-6 and J is TRBJ1-1, with TRBD1 as a possible D gene (6 bases). Germline V gene data show CDR1 as SGHDT and CDR2 as YYEEEE. V was shortened by 4 bases and J by 0 bases, with 16 bases between the two germline ends. This CDR3 region has 16 residues.

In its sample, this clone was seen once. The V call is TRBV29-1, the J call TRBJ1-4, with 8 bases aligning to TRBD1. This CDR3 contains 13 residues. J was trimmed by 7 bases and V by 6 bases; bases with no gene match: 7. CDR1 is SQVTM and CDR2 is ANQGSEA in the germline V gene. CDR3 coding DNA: TGCAGCGTGCACGACAGGGGAAGTGAAAAACTGTTTTTT. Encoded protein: CSVHDRGSEKLFF.